The next 18 T cell receptor beta chains were all read from a single sample in a study of T cells in Graves' hyperthyroidism and ophthalmopathy. Researchers amplified the TCR beta CDR3 regions from RNA transcripts. An initial round of RT-PCR targeting the TCR CDR3 relied on the HTBI primer set. Using its own MiXCR run on the multiplex PCR reads, TCRdb lists one record per CDR3 protein. This sample has approximately 600,000 distinct CDR3 sequences; 14% to 15% occur once, and the top ten carry around 4%. The sequenced sample consisted of blood. The receptors here all came from a woman aged 35 to 49 with Graves' ophthalmopathy.

Ten or more counts support this clonotype. The CDR3 here is CASSLYPSDSYEQYF. The CDR3 region has the DNA TGTGCCAGCAGTTTATACCCCAGCGACTCCTACGAGCAGTACTTC. The chain uses TRBV27 and TRBJ2-7; no reliable D call. The CDR3 is made up of 15 amino acids. Germline CDR1 is MNHEY and CDR2 is SMNVEV (reference sequence). V shed 1 base and J shed 0 bases, with 10 bases lying between them.

The chain recombines TRBV20-1 with TRBJ2-7, with D uncertain. Germline CDR1 and CDR2: DFQATT and SNEGSKA (reference sequence). CDR3 length equals 12 residues. V lost 4 bases, J lost 6 bases, and 13 bases lay in between. DNA for the CDR3: TGCAGTGCTAAGTCTCAAGGGCCCGAGCAGTACTTC. Amino acids: CSAKSQGPEQYF.

There are many counts of this clonotype. This chain joins TRBV29-1 and TRBJ2-5, with unresolved D. The V end lost 3 bases, the J end lost 0 bases, and 5 bases lay between the germline ends. Germline assignment: CDR1 SQVTM and CDR2 ANQGSEA. The CDR3 consists of 12 residues. The CDR3 bases are TGCAGCGTTGACGGTTACCAAGAGACCCAGTACTTC. The encoded protein is CSVDGYQETQYF.

The chain recombines TRBV20-1 with TRBJ2-5, with 8 bases lining up with TRBD2. Germline loops: CDR1 DFQATT, CDR2 SNEGSKA (reference sequence). V shed 0 bases and J 4 bases; nucleotides not matched to a gene: 10. CDR3 size: 16 residues. As DNA, the CDR3 is TGCAGTGCTAGAGATCTGCGAGCGGGGGTAGGAGAGACCCAGTACTTC. It encodes CSARDLRAGVGETQYF.

The V and J genes are TRBV11-2 and TRBJ2-2; D possibly uses TRBD1 or TRBD2 (6 bases each). Germline V gene lookup returns CDR1 SGHAT and CDR2 FQNNGV. The CDR3 length is 15 residues. The V gene lost 5 bases and the J gene lost 5 bases, with 15 bases spanning the gap. The CDR3 coding sequence is TGTGCCAGCAGCCCCTACAGGGAGGCGACCGGGGAGCTGTTTTTT. Residues: CASSPYREATGELFF.

In its sample, this clonotype was seen many times. The chain employs TRBV2 and TRBJ2-7; D unresolved. V lost 6 bases and J lost 0, with 6 bases in between. The germline CDR1 and CDR2 sequences are SNHLY and FYNNEI. The CDR3 is 12 residues long. The CDR3 here is CASRTGSYEQYF. CDR3 DNA sequence: TGTGCCAGCAGAACGGGCTCCTACGAGCAGTACTTC.

This clonotype was counted many times. The chain carries TRBV12-5 and TRBJ2-3; TRBD2 matches at 7 bases. Per the germline V gene, CDR1 is LGHNT and CDR2 is FRNRAP. With V trimmed by 10 bases and J by 0 bases, 13 bases remained unmatched. The CDR3 contains 16 residues. The CDR3 sequence: CATTKNLAGSTDTQYF. CDR3 DNA: TGTGCTACGACTAAAAATTTAGCGGGCAGCACAGATACGCAGTATTTT.

The chain has TRBV28 and TRBJ1-3, with 8 bases matching TRBD1. Germline V gives CDR1 MDHEN, CDR2 SYDVKM. The ends lost 4 bases at V and 8 bases at J; junction bases unmatched: 13. CDR3 length: 16 amino acids. The DNA for the CDR3 is TGTGCCAGCAGTTCGCGGACAGGGAATATCCCAGACACCATATATTTT. It is translated as CASSSRTGNIPDTIYF.

In its sample, this clonotype was seen a few times. The rearrangement joins TRBV19 to TRBJ1-1; possibly TRBD1 for D (5 bases). This CDR3 has 13 amino acids. The germline gives CDR1 LNHDA, CDR2 SQIVND (reference sequence). Trimming cost V 6 bases and J 3 bases, with 11 bases left between them. The CDR3 nucleotides read TGTGCCAGTAGGGAACAGGCTGACACTGAAGCTTTCTTT. Translation: CASREQADTEAFF.

The V gene is TRBV4-2, the J gene TRBJ2-2; TRBD1 matches at 8 bases. The ends lost 8 bases at V and 1 base at J; junction bases unmatched: 6. The CDR3 sequence is 15 residues long. The germline gives CDR1 LGHNA, CDR2 YNFKEQ. CDR3 sequence (DNA): TGTGCCAGCTTCCCCGGGACAGGGAACACCGGGGAGCTGTTTTTT. Encoded protein: CASFPGTGNTGELFF.

This clonotype was counted many times. This CDR3 reads CASSYVGGGTEAFF. DNA for the CDR3: TGTGCCAGCAGTTACGTGGGGGGAGGCACTGAAGCTTTCTTT. This chain uses TRBV6-5 with TRBJ1-1, with D perhaps TRBD1 (5 bases). Germline CDR1 and CDR2: MNHEY and SVGAGI. Between the trimmed V and J ends, which lost 2 bases and 4 bases, there was a span of 11 bases. The CDR3 has 14 residues.

This clonotype was found many times. This chain connects TRBV6-1 to TRBJ2-3, with TRBD1 as a possible D gene (7 bases). Per germline, CDR1 MNHNS and CDR2 SASEGT. This CDR3 contains 15 residues. Trimming removed 5 bases from V and 6 bases from J, with 18 bases in between. CDR3 region: CASSRRDSIADTQYF. CDR3 DNA sequence: TGTGCCAGCAGTCGGCGGGACAGTATTGCCGATACGCAGTATTTT.

The rearrangement uses TRBV29-1 and TRBJ2-7; 16 bases are a match to TRBD2. Unmatched junction bases numbered 17, after V lost 6 bases and J lost 6 bases. CDR1 and CDR2 from the germline V gene are SQVTM and ANQGSEA. The CDR3 contains 18 residues. CDR3 sequence (DNA): TGCAGCGTAATATTCGTGATGGGACTAGCGGGAGGGTTTGGCGAGCAGTACTTC. Its translation is CSVIFVMGLAGGFGEQYF.

Ten or more counts support this clonotype. The rearrangement links TRBV3-1 to TRBJ2-2; D might be TRBD1 (5 bases). The V gene's germline CDR1 is LGHDT and CDR2 YNNKEL (reference sequence). Between the trimmed V and J ends, which lost 4 bases and 8 bases, there was a span of 8 bases. The CDR3 totals 12 residues. The CDR3 region is CASSPWTGELFF. CDR3 nucleotides: TGTGCCAGCAGCCCCTGGACAGGGGAGCTGTTTTTT.

This clonotype was picked up many times. The V gene is TRBV19, the J gene TRBJ2-7; no reliable D call. The CDR3 is 15 amino acids. V was shortened by 4 bases and J by 0 bases, with 13 bases between the two germline ends. CDR1 is LNHDA, CDR2 SQIVND, per germline (reference sequence). CDR3 DNA: TGTGCCAGTAGTACTCGATACAGAGACTCCTACGAGCAGTACTTC. It is translated as CASSTRYRDSYEQYF.

This clonotype showed up many times. The chain recombines TRBV6-5 with TRBJ2-7; 8 bases fit TRBD2. The CDR3 is made up of 16 amino acids. The J segment lost 2 bases and the V segment lost 2 bases, leaving 8 bases of the junction unmatched. The germline V gene encodes CDR1 MNHEY and CDR2 SVGAGI. CDR3 loop: CASSYGGGTPPYEQYF. CDR3 sequence (DNA): TGTGCCAGCAGTTACGGCGGGGGGACCCCTCCCTACGAGCAGTACTTC.

This clonotype was counted ten times or more. A junction end diverges from the germline sequence, so it may reflect a read error. The rearrangement joins TRBV7-7 to TRBJ2-2; D is perhaps TRBD1 or TRBD2 (5 bases each). Germline V gene lookup returns CDR1 SSHAT and CDR2 FNYEAQ (reference sequence). The CDR3 is 13 residues long. The CDR3 reads CASSLAGGGELFF. As DNA, the CDR3 is TGTGCTAGCAGCTTAGCTGGGGGAGGGGAGCTGTTTTTT.

This sequence joins TRBV18 and TRBJ1-5; D uncertain. The CDR3 extends over 13 amino acids. Per germline, CDR1 KGHSH and CDR2 LQKENI. Trimming removed 5 bases at V and 7 bases at J, with 12 bases between. CDR3 bases: TGTGCCAGCTCATCAGAACAAGGCCAGCCCCAGCATTTT. Translation gives CASSSEQGQPQHF.